This T cell receptor beta chain is from a study of blood T cells in healthy people across ages. Findings and limits, study-wide: Diversity of TCR beta per million T cells declined in a roughly linear way with age.

Between the trimmed V and J ends, which lost 4 bases and 7 bases, there was a span of 14 bases. The CDR3 loop spans 13 amino acids. CDR1 and CDR2 from the germline V gene are SGHDT and YYEEEE. About this clonotype: No antigen is known for it.

For the second PCR, which ran for roughly 6 to 12 cycles, a sample-barcoded 5' primer and a J-beta primer mix were used. Each of the samples gave a minimum of 2.5 million paired-end reads that contained CDR3. TCRdb reprocessed the 5' RACE reads via MiXCR and lists one record per CDR3 protein. This sample has 800,000 or so distinct CDR3 sequences, with around two thirds found just once. The study recruited healthy Caucasian donors from Russia who were aged about 6 to 95. Each sample gave at least 6.5 million isolated PBMCs. The TCR originated in a man aged 25 to 40 in good health. The chain has TRBV5-6 and TRBJ1-2; tentative D call: TRBD1 (6 bases). Sequencing used blood. This chain's CDR3 is CASSVTTGRGYTF. CDR3 bases: TGTGCCAGCAGCGTGACGACAGGACGTGGCTACACCTTC.